This T cell receptor (beta chain) was recovered during a study of human T cells and chemical hapten exposure. Germline assignment: CDR1 SGHAT and CDR2 FQNNGV. The CDR3 is made up of 12 amino acids. V shed 3 bases and J shed 3 bases, with 4 bases lying between them. Time point of the sample: patch test 1, 2 weeks after DPC sensitization. Treatment indicated: therapeutic diphenylcyclopropenone sensitization with weekly scalp DPC. TCRdb reprocessed the RACE reads with MiXCR, giving one entry per CDR3 protein. This repertoire shows fewer than 150,000 distinct CDR3 sequences, roughly an eighth found once; its top ten account for 0.9% to 0.95%.

The sample consisted of whole blood, taken in connection with sensitization to the hapten diphenylcyclopropenone (DPC). The sequence derives from a man younger than 35 with alopecia areata. Some clones in this sample may be carry-over from other donors' samples. The chain employs TRBV11-2 and TRBJ2-3; D remains ambiguous. This chain's CDR3 is CASSFLTDTQYF. Written as DNA, the CDR3 is TGTGCCAGCAGCTTCTTGACAGATACGCAGTATTTT.